This TCR beta chain comes out of a study of T cells in women clearing cervical HPV infection. Study overall: Controls gave blood once infection was undetectable; cases at lesion identification. Case blood was drawn a median approximately 21 weeks after lesion detection.

The CDR3 spans 15 residues. The V gene's germline CDR1 is SEHNR and CDR2 FQNEAQ (reference sequence). V lost 0 bases to trimming and J lost 3 bases, with 12 bases between them. In regard to this clone: What it recognizes is unknown. With the read ending 3 residues before the CDR3 end, the germline J gene is used to fill in that end.

TCRdb keeps only in-frame clones here, not all; method: immunoSEQ multiplex PCR. This table lists tens of thousands of clones. Overall study results and limits: TRBV6-7 abundance was lower in cases than controls (roughly 0.11% versus 0.16%).

The source material was blood buffy coat. The rearrangement uses TRBV7-9 and TRBJ2-7, with D tentatively TRBD1 or TRBD2 (5 bases each). The receptor was isolated from a woman aged 18 to 75 with a cervical HPV16 infection that either progressed to CIN3+ or cleared (not recorded which). The sequenced part of the CDR3 DNA is TGTGCCAGCAGCTTAGCGCAGGGAGTGGGCTACGAG. Translated: CASSLAQGVGYE. The entire CDR3 is CASSLAQGVGYEQYF. The complete variable domain, with remaining parts taken from reference TRBV7-9 and TRBJ2-7, reads DTGVSQNPRHKITKRGQNVTFRCDPISEHNRLYWYRQTLGQGPEFLTYFQNEAQLEKSRLLSDRFSAERPKGSFSTLEIQRTEQGDSAMYLCASSLAQGVGYEQYFGPGTRLTVT.